This T cell receptor beta chain was obtained from a study of T cells after yellow fever vaccination. Study-level points and caveats: Within FACS-sorted repertoires, abundant clonotypes contaminating from the bulk population could be present.

On this clonotype: Its antigen is currently unknown.

TCRdb used MiXCR to reprocess the 5' RACE reads, holding one entry per CDR3 protein. The repertoire holds some 260,000 distinct CDR3 sequences, with around 5.2% as singletons. Germline V gene lookup returns CDR1 LNHNV and CDR2 YYDKDF (reference sequence). Trimming left V 0 bases short and J 4 bases short, with 6 bases between. This CDR3 is built from 13 residues. This TCR was sampled from a man aged 18 to 30 who received the YFV17D yellow fever vaccine. This material consisted of CD4+ T cells sorted from PBMCs, taken on the day of the yellow fever booster vaccination. The chain uses TRBV15 and TRBJ1-2; D gene unclear. CDR3: CATSRDNLYGYTF. CDR3 in DNA: TGTGCCACCAGCAGAGACAACCTCTATGGCTACACCTTC.